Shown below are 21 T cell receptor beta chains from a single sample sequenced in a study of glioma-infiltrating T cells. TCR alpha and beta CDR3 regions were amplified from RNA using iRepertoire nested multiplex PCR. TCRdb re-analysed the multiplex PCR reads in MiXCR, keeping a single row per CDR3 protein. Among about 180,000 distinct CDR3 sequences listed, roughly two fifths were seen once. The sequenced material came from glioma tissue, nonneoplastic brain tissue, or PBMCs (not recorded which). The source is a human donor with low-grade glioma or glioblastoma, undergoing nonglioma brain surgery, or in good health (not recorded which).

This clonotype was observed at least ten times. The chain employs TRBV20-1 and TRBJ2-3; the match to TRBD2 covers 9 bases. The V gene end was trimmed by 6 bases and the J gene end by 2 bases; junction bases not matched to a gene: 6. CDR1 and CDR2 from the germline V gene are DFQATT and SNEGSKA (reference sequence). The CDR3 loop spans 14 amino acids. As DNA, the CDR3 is TGCAGTGCCAATCTAGCGGGGCTCACAGATACGCAGTATTTT. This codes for CSANLAGLTDTQYF.

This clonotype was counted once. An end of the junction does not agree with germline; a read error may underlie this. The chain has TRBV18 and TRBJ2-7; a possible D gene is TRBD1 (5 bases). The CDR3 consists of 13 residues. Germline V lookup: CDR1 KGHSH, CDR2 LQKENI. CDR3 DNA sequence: TGTTCCAGCTCAAGCGACAGTTCCTACGAGCAGTACTTC. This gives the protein CSSSSDSSYEQYF.

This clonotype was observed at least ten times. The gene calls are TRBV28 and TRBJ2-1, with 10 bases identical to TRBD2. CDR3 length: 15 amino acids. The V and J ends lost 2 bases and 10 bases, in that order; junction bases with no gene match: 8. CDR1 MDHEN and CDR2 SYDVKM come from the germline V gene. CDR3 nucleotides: TGTGCCAGCAGTTTAGGGACTAGCGTGACGGCGGAGCAGTTCTTC. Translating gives CASSLGTSVTAEQFF.

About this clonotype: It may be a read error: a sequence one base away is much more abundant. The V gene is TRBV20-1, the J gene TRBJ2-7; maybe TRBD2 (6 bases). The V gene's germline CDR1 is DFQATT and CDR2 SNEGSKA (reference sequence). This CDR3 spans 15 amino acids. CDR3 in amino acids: CRAPSGGDPSYEQYF. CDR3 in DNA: TGCAGAGCCCCTAGTGGAGGGGACCCATCCTACGAGCAGTACTTC.

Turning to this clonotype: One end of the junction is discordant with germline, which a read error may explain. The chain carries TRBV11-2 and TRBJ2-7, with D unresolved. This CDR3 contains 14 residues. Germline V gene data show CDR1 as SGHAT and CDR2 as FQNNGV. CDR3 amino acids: CANSLLRTSNEQYF. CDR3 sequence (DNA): TGTGCCAACAGCTTATTGAGGACCTCCAACGAGCAGTACTTC.

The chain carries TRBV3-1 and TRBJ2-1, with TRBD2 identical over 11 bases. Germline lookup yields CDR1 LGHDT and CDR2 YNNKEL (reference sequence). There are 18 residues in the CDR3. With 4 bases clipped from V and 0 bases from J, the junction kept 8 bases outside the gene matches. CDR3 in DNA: TGTGCCAGCAGCCGCCCGGGACTAGCGGTTAGCTCCTACAATGAGCAGTTCTTC. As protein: CASSRPGLAVSSYNEQFF.

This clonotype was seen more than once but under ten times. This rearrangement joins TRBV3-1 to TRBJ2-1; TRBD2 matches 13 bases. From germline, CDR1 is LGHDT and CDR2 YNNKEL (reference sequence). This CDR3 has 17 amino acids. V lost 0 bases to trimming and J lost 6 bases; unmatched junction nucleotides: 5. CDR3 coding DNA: TGTGCCAGCAGCCAAGATACTAGCGGGAGGGCCATCAATGAGCAGTTCTTC. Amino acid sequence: CASSQDTSGRAINEQFF.

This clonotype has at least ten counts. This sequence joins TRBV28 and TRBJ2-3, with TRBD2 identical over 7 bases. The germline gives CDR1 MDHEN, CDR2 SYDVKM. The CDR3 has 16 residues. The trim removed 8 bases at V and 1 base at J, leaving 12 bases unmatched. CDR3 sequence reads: CASRVALSGRTDTQYF. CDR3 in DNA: TGTGCCAGCCGTGTAGCCCTTAGCGGGCGCACAGATACGCAGTATTTT.

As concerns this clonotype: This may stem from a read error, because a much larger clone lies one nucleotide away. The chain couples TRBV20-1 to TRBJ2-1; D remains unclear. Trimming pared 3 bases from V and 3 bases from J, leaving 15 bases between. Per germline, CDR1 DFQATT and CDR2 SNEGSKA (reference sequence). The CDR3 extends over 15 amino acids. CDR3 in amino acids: CSARGAAPCYNEQFF. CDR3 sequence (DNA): TGCAGTGCTAGGGGTGCGGCTCCCTGCTACAATGAGCAGTTCTTC.

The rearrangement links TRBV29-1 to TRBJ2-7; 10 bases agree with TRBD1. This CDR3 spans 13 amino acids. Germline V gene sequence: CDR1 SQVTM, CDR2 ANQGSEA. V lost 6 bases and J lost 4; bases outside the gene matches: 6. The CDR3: CSVGDRGGYEQYF. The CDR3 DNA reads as TGCAGCGTGGGGGACAGGGGTGGATACGAGCAGTACTTC.

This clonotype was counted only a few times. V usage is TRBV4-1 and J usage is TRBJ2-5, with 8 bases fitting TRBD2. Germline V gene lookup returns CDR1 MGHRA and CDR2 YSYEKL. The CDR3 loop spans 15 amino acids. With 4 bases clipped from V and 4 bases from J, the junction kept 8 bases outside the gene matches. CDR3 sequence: CASSPQLAAGETQYF. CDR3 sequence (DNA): TGCGCCAGCAGCCCCCAACTAGCGGCAGGAGAGACCCAGTACTTC.

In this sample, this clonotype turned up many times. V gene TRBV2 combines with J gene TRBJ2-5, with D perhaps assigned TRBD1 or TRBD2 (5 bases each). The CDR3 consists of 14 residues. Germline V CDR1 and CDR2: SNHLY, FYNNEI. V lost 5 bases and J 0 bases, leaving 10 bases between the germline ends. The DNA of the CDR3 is TGTGCCAGCAGTCGGGGACGGAACCAAGAGACCCAGTACTTC. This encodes CASSRGRNQETQYF.

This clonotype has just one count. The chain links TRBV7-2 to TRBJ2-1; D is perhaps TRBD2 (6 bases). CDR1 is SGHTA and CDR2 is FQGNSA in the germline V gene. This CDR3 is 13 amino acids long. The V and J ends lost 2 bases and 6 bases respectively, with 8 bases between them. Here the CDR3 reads CASSLMGGNEQFF. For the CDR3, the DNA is TGTGCCAGCAGCTTAATGGGGGGCAATGAGCAGTTCTTC. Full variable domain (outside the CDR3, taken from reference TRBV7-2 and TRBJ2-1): GAGVSQSPSNKVTEKGKDVELRCDPISGHTALYWYRQSLGQGLEFLIYFQGNSAPDKSGLPSDRFSAERTGGSVSTLTIQRTQQEDSAVYLCASSLMGGNEQFFGPGTRLTVL.

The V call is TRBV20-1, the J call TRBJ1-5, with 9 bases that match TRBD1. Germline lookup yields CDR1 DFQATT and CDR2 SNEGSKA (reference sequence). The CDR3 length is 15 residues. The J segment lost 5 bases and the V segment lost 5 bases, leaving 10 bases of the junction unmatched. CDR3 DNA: TGCAGTGCTGCACCGGAGGGACAGGGACATCAGCCCCAGCATTTT. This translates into CSAAPEGQGHQPQHF.

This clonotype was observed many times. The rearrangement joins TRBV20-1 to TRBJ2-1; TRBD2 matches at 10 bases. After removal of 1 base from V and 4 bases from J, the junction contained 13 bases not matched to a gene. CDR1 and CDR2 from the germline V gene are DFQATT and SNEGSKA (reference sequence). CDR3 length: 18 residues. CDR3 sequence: CSARAEVLGLAPYNEQFF. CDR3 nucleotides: TGCAGTGCTAGAGCAGAAGTTTTGGGACTAGCGCCTTACAATGAGCAGTTCTTC.

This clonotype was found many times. DNA of the CDR3: TGTGCCAGCAGTTCGGGACAGGGAAGGATCGGTGGTAGCAATCAGCCCCAGCATTTT. Protein sequence: CASSSGQGRIGGSNQPQHF. The chain uses TRBV27 and TRBJ1-5; 9 nucleotides match TRBD1. V lost 4 bases to trimming and J lost 0 bases; unmatched junction nucleotides: 13. Looked up from germline, CDR1 is MNHEY and CDR2 is SMNVEV (reference sequence). The CDR3 totals 19 residues.

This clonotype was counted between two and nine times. CDR3 amino acids: CASSSGTARSGNTIYF. The CDR3 region has the DNA TGTGCCAGCAGTTCCGGGACAGCTCGCTCTGGAAACACCATATATTTT. V usage is TRBV12-3 or TRBV12-4 and J usage is TRBJ1-3; 7 positions match TRBD1. The length of the CDR3 is 16 residues. The V segment lost 4 bases and the J segment 0 bases; nucleotides outside the gene matches: 6.

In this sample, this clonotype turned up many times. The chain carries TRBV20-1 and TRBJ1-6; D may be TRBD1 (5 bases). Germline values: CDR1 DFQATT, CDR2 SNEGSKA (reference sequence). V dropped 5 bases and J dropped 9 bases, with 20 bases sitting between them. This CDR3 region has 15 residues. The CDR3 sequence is CSAGVSGNQGSPLHF. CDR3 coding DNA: TGCAGTGCTGGAGTTTCCGGAAATCAGGGTTCACCCCTCCACTTT.

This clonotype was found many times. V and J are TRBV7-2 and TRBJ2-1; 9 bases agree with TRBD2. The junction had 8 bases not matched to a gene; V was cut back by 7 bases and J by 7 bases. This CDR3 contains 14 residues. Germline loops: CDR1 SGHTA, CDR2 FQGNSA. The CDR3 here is CASTFSGSSNEQFF. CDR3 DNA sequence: TGTGCCAGCACTTTTAGCGGGAGTTCGAATGAGCAGTTCTTC.

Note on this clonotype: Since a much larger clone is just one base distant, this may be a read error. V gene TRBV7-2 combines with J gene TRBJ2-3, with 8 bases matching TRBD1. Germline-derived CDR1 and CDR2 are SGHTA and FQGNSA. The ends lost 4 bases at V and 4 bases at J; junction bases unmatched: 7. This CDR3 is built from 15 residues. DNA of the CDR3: TGTGCCAGCAGCTCGCAGGGGGCGCGATCAGATACGCAGTATTTT. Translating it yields CASSSQGARSDTQYF.

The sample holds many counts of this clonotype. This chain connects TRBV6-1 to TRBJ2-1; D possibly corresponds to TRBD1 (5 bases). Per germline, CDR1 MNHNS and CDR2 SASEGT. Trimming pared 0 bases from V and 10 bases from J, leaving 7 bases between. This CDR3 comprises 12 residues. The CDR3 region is CASSEARVEQFF. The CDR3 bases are TGTGCCAGCAGTGAAGCCAGGGTCGAGCAGTTCTTC.